What follows are 26 T cell receptor beta chains derived from one specimen sequenced in a study of cytomegalovirus exposure and HLA in healthy donors. Method: immunoSEQ multiplex PCR; TCRdb's copy keeps in-frame clones and lacks some. Found here are 150,000 to 200,000 clones, 84% of them singletons; the top ten hold roughly a tenth. Sequenced: PBMCs. The receptors derive from a man aged 25-45 years in good health and CMV-seropositive.

The chain joins TRBV5-1 to TRBJ2-7; TRBD1 is a possible D gene (6 bases). The CDR3 runs to 16 residues. The germline V gene encodes CDR1 SGHRS and CDR2 YFSETQ. V gave up 1 base and J gave up 5 bases, with 19 bases separating them. CDR3 residues: CASSLNRDTNLHEQYF. CDR3 sequence (DNA): TGCGCCAGCAGCTTGAACCGGGACACCAACCTCCACGAGCAGTACTTC.

The rearrangement uses TRBV9 and TRBJ1-2; 9 nucleotides align to TRBD1. The CDR3 sequence is 14 residues long. The junction had 3 bases not matched to a gene; V was cut back by 4 bases and J by 2 bases. Germline V gives CDR1 SGDLS, CDR2 YYNGEE. The DNA of the CDR3 is TGTGCCAGCAGCAACGGACAGGGGAACTATGGCTACACCTTC. It is translated as CASSNGQGNYGYTF.

This clone came up once. The rearrangement uses TRBV6-1 and TRBJ1-1; no definite D call. This CDR3 has 13 residues. Germline loops: CDR1 MNHNS, CDR2 SASEGT. Trimming took off 2 bases at V and 1 base at J, with 5 bases between the two ends. CDR3 region: CASSENGNTEAFF. CDR3 DNA: TGTGCCAGCAGTGAAAACGGGAACACTGAAGCTTTCTTT.

This clone was seen more than once but under ten times. V gene TRBV10-3 combines with J gene TRBJ2-2, with D possibly TRBD1 on 5 matching bases. Trimming took off 2 bases at V and 5 bases at J, with 15 bases between the two ends. The CDR3 covers 16 residues. Per the germline V gene, CDR1 is ENHRY and CDR2 is SYGVKD. This CDR3 reads CAISETGPGQTGELFF. In nucleotides, the CDR3 is TGTGCCATCAGTGAGACCGGGCCAGGGCAAACCGGGGAGCTGTTTTTT.

V gene TRBV4-3 combines with J gene TRBJ1-4; weak D call: TRBD1 (5 bases). Trimming stripped 0 bases from V and 5 bases from J, with 13 bases between. This CDR3 comprises 16 residues. Germline-derived CDR1 and CDR2 are LGHNA and YSLEER. The CDR3 region has the DNA TGCGCCAGCAGCCAAGATGGCCGACAGCCGAATGAAAAACTGTTTTTT. Translated: CASSQDGRQPNEKLFF.

This chain links TRBV5-1 with TRBJ2-7; 13 bases are a match to TRBD2. The ends lost 3 bases at V and 5 bases at J; junction bases unmatched: 5. Germline CDR1 reads SGHRS; CDR2 reads YFSETQ. The CDR3 consists of 15 residues. CDR3 nucleotides: TGCGCCAGCAGCTGGACCGGGACTAGCGGGGACGAGCAGTACTTC. Encoded protein: CASSWTGTSGDEQYF.

The rearrangement links TRBV5-6 to TRBJ2-7; maybe TRBD1 (5 bases). The germline V gene has CDR1 SGHDT and CDR2 YYEEEE. The CDR3 extends over 14 amino acids. V lost 0 bases to trimming and J lost 2 bases, with 9 bases between them. CDR3 protein: CASSLAGWTYEQYF. Here the CDR3 DNA reads TGTGCCAGCAGCTTGGCAGGGTGGACCTACGAGCAGTACTTC.

A few counts support this clone. The V and J genes are TRBV6-1 and TRBJ2-7; TRBD1 is a possible D gene (5 bases). Trimming cost V 0 bases and J 5 bases, with 17 bases left between them. This CDR3 comprises 16 residues. In germline, CDR1 is MNHNS, CDR2 SASEGT. CDR3 nucleotides: TGTGCCAGCAGTGAAGCGTCCCTAGGCCAGGGAAACGAGCAGTACTTC. This gives the protein CASSEASLGQGNEQYF.

The chain combines TRBV10-2 with TRBJ1-6; 9 bases are shared with TRBD1. The CDR3 is 14 amino acids. The germline V gene encodes CDR1 WSHSY and CDR2 SAAADI. The trim removed 4 bases at V and 9 bases at J, leaving 4 bases unmatched. The CDR3 is CASSVLQGASPLHF. For the CDR3, the DNA is TGCGCCAGCAGTGTATTACAGGGGGCTTCACCCCTCCACTTT.

CDR3 nucleotide sequence: TGCGCCAGCAGCATTTCCAGCGGGGGCTACAATGAGCAGTTCTTC. Translated, it gives CASSISSGGYNEQFF. The V call is TRBV5-1, the J call TRBJ2-1; 8 nucleotides match TRBD2. Germline V gene sequence: CDR1 SGHRS, CDR2 YFSETQ. This CDR3 region has 15 residues. Trimming cost V 4 bases and J 3 bases; bases outside gene matches: 6.

Concerning this clone: The identical CDR3 is also encoded by other nucleotide sequences in the sample. The chain uses TRBV9 and TRBJ2-7; tentatively, D is TRBD2 (6 bases). This CDR3 comprises 12 residues. V was pared by 0 bases and J by 7 bases, with 8 bases between. Germline V gene data show CDR1 as SGDLS and CDR2 as YYNGEE. Here the CDR3 reads CASSVGGGEQYF. Here the CDR3 DNA reads TGTGCCAGCAGCGTAGGAGGAGGGGAGCAGTACTTC. The variable domain in full, with the rest retrieved from reference TRBV9 and TRBJ2-7, is DSGVTQTPKHLITATGQRVTLRCSPRSGDLSVYWYQQSLDQGLQFLIQYYNGEERAKGNILERFSAQQFPDLHSELNLSSLELGDSALYFCASSVGGGEQYFGPGTRLTVT.

This chain uses TRBV25-1 with TRBJ2-1, with TRBD1 matching 9 bases. Trimming at V came to 5 bases and at J to 7 bases, leaving 6 bases not matched to a gene. Germline-derived CDR1 and CDR2 are MGHDK and SYGVNS. The CDR3 is made up of 14 amino acids. CDR3 coding DNA: TGTGCCAGCAGTCGGACCGGGACAGGGAATGAGCAGTTCTTC. The encoded protein is CASSRTGTGNEQFF.

The rearrangement uses TRBV27 and TRBJ2-2; no clear D gene. This CDR3 region has 13 residues. Germline CDR1 reads MNHEY; CDR2 reads SMNVEV (reference sequence). V was shortened by 3 bases and J by 6 bases, with 8 bases between the two germline ends. For the CDR3, the DNA is TGTGCCAGCAGTTTTTATCGGGCCGGGGAGCTGTTTTTT. Its translation is CASSFYRAGELFF.

The V and J genes are TRBV7-2 and TRBJ1-5; 11 nucleotides align to TRBD1. Germline CDR1 reads SGHTA; CDR2 reads FQGNSA. The CDR3 has 15 residues. The junction had 6 bases not matched to a gene; V was cut back by 5 bases and J by 6 bases. CDR3 in DNA: TGTGCCAGCAGCCTGGACAGGGGGCGATCTCAGCCCCAGCATTTT. Its protein is CASSLDRGRSQPQHF.

The chain couples TRBV5-1 to TRBJ2-3, with D possibly being TRBD2 (5 bases). Germline V CDR1 and CDR2: SGHRS, YFSETQ. The CDR3 sequence is 17 residues long. Trimming left V 4 bases short and J 1 base short, with 19 bases between. The CDR3 spells CASSPRVGGSGTDTQYF. CDR3 in DNA: TGCGCCAGCAGCCCCCGAGTTGGTGGGAGCGGCACAGATACGCAGTATTTT.

The chain recombines TRBV13 with TRBJ2-7; 8 nucleotides align to TRBD2. The CDR3 covers 16 residues. Looked up from germline, CDR1 is PRHDT and CDR2 is FYEKMQ (reference sequence). The V and J ends lost 7 bases and 3 bases, in that order; junction bases with no gene match: 14. CDR3 residues: CASTSSGGSGSYEQYF. The CDR3, as DNA: TGTGCCAGCACCAGCTCGGGGGGGAGCGGGAGCTACGAGCAGTACTTC.

The chain carries TRBV7-8 and TRBJ2-1; possibly TRBD2 for D (5 bases). Germline V gene lookup returns CDR1 SGHVS and CDR2 FQNEAQ. With 6 bases removed from V and 10 bases from J, the gap between germline ends came to 22 bases. This CDR3 has 15 amino acids. This chain's CDR3 is CASSPTLMDFREQFF. In nucleotides, the CDR3 is TGTGCCAGCAGTCCTACTCTCATGGACTTCAGGGAGCAGTTCTTC.

This chain links TRBV6-4 with TRBJ2-2, with D tentatively TRBD1 (7 bases). Germline CDR1 MRHNA, CDR2 SNTAGT. V lost 6 bases, J lost 3 bases, and 11 bases lay in between. The CDR3 spans 14 residues. For the CDR3, the DNA is TGTGCCAGCAGGCAGGGGGGTGACACCGGGGAGCTGTTTTTT. It is translated as CASRQGGDTGELFF.

V is TRBV2 and J is TRBJ2-5, with D unresolved. Trimming took off 8 bases at V and 5 bases at J, with 9 bases between the two ends. The CDR3 extends over 11 amino acids. Germline loops: CDR1 SNHLY, CDR2 FYNNEI. CDR3 residues: CASLLAETQYF. Written as DNA, the CDR3 is TGTGCCAGCCTTCTTGCGGAGACCCAGTACTTC. The full variable domain, in which reference TRBV2 and TRBJ2-5 provide the parts outside the CDR3, is EPEVTQTPSHQVTQMGQEVILRCVPISNHLYFYWYRQILGQKVEFLVSFYNNEISEKSEIFDDQFSVERPDGSNFTLKIRSTKLEDSAMYFCASLLAETQYFGPGTRLLVL.

V is TRBV19 and J is TRBJ2-7; TRBD2 agrees at 11 bases. Germline trimming cut 5 bases from V and 0 bases from J; bases unmatched to any gene: 3. The V gene's germline CDR1 is LNHDA and CDR2 SQIVND (reference sequence). CDR3 length: 15 amino acids. Written as DNA, the CDR3 is TGTGCCAGTAGTTCTAGCGGGGGGCCCTCCTACGAGCAGTACTTC. Its protein is CASSSSGGPSYEQYF.

This sequence joins TRBV19 and TRBJ2-5; 7 bases map to TRBD1. Trimming at V came to 3 bases and at J to 5 bases, leaving 12 bases not matched to a gene. Germline-derived CDR1 and CDR2 are LNHDA and SQIVND (reference sequence). The CDR3 sequence is 16 residues long. The CDR3 bases are TGTGCCAGTAGTATCCCTGACAGGGAATCTCGGGAGACCCAGTACTTC. Amino acid sequence: CASSIPDRESRETQYF.

The chain has TRBV18 and TRBJ2-7; D perhaps matches TRBD2 (5 bases). V lost 2 bases to trimming and J lost 4 bases, with 18 bases between them. Germline V gives CDR1 KGHSH, CDR2 LQKENI. CDR3 size: 16 residues. This chain's CDR3 is CASSPITSASQYEQYF. The CDR3 DNA follows: TGTGCCAGCTCACCAATAACTTCGGCTAGCCAATACGAGCAGTACTTC.

CDR3 bases: TGTGCCTGGAGTCGTGCGGGGGCGGTCGCTGAAGCTTTCTTT. Protein product: CAWSRAGAVAEAFF. This chain uses TRBV30 with TRBJ1-1; tentatively, D is TRBD1 (6 bases). Germline loops: CDR1 GTSNPN, CDR2 SVGIG (reference sequence). The CDR3 is 14 residues long. Trimming took off 2 bases at V and 6 bases at J, with 16 bases between the two ends. Supplemented by reference TRBV30 and TRBJ1-1, the full variable domain reads SQTIHQWPATLVQPVGSPLSLECTVEGTSNPNLYWYRQAAGRGLQLLFYSVGIGQISSEVPQNLSASRPQDRQFILSSKKLLLSDSGFYLCAWSRAGAVAEAFFGQGTRLTVV.

This chain joins TRBV28 and TRBJ1-2, with D perhaps TRBD1 (5 bases). The V gene's germline CDR1 is MDHEN and CDR2 SYDVKM. Trimming took off 2 bases at V and 8 bases at J, with 12 bases between the two ends. The CDR3 length is 13 residues. The CDR3 DNA reads TGTGCCAGCAGTTTAGACGCCAGGGTCGGCTACACCTTC. Protein: CASSLDARVGYTF.

The V gene is TRBV11-2, the J gene TRBJ1-2; 10 positions agree with TRBD1. CDR1 and CDR2 (germline): SGHAT, FQNNGV. The junction had 10 bases not matched to a gene; V was cut back by 5 bases and J by 4 bases. This CDR3 is 16 amino acids long. The CDR3, as DNA: TGTGCCAGCAGCAGCAGCGACAGGGGGCTTACCTATGGCTACACCTTC. It specifies CASSSSDRGLTYGYTF.

The V call is TRBV30, the J call TRBJ1-5; TRBD1 agrees at 8 bases. The CDR3 covers 15 residues. The germline gives CDR1 GTSNPN, CDR2 SVGIG (reference sequence). V trimming: 0 bases; J trimming: 6 bases; junction bases outside the gene matches: 7. CDR3: CAWSVSGGRGQPQHF. CDR3 nucleotides: TGTGCCTGGAGTGTTTCAGGGGGCAGGGGTCAGCCCCAGCATTTT.